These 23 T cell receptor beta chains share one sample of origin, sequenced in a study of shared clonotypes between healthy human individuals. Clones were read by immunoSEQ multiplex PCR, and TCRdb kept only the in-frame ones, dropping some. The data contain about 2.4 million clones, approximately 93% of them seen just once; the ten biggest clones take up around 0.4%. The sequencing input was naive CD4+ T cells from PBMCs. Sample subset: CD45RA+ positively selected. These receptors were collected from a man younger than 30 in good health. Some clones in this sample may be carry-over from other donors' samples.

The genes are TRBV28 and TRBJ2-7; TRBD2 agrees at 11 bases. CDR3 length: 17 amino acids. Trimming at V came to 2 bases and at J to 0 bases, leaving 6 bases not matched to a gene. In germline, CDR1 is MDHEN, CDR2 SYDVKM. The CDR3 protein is CASSLPSGLAASYEQYF. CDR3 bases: TGTGCCAGCAGTTTACCTTCGGGACTAGCGGCCTCCTACGAGCAGTACTTC. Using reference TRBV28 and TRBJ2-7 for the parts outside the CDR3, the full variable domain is DVKVTQSSRYLVKRTGEKVFLECVQDMDHENMFWYRQDPGLGLRLIYFSYDVKMKEKGDIPEGYSVSREKKERFSLILESASTNQTSMYLCASSLPSGLAASYEQYFGPGTRLTVT.

The chain's CDR3 is CASSRRDSSTYEQYF. The DNA for the CDR3 is TGTGCCAGCAGCCGGAGGGACAGCTCAACCTACGAGCAGTACTTC. The rearrangement links TRBV5-4 to TRBJ2-7, with D possibly matching TRBD1 (7 bases). The V gene lost 4 bases and the J gene lost 2 bases, with 16 bases spanning the gap. CDR1 SGHNT and CDR2 YYREEE come from the germline V gene (reference sequence). CDR3 length: 15 residues.

The CDR3 DNA sequence: TGTGCCAGCAGTTTAGAGGCGGGAGGGCCCGCCGAGCAGTACTTC. It codes for CASSLEAGGPAEQYF. This chain joins TRBV27 and TRBJ2-7, with 9 bases aligning to TRBD2. Germline V CDR1 and CDR2: MNHEY, SMNVEV (reference sequence). V dropped 2 bases and J dropped 6; count of bases not matched to a gene: 8. This CDR3 region has 15 residues.

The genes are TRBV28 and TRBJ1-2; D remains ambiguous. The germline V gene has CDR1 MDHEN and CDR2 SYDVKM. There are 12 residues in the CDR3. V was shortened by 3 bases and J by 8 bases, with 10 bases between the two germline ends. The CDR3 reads CASSLGGNGYTF. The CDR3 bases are TGTGCCAGCAGTTTGGGAGGGAACGGCTACACCTTC.

The CDR3 sequence: CATSGVNYGYTF. DNA of the CDR3: TGTGCCACCAGCGGGGTAAACTATGGCTACACCTTC. V usage is TRBV15 and J usage is TRBJ1-2; no clear D gene. Germline values: CDR1 LNHNV, CDR2 YYDKDF (reference sequence). V lost 5 bases and J lost 2, with 6 bases in between. This CDR3 is built from 12 residues.

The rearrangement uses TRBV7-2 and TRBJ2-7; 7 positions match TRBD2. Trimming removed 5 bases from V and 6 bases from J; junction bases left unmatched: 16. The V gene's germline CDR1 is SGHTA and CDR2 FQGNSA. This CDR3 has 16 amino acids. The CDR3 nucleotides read TGTGCCAGCAGCGCGGGGGACCTCCTACGATCCGCCGAGCAGTACTTC. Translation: CASSAGDLLRSAEQYF. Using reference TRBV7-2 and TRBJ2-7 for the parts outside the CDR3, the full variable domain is GAGVSQSPSNKVTEKGKDVELRCDPISGHTALYWYRQSLGQGLEFLIYFQGNSAPDKSGLPSDRFSAERTGGSVSTLTIQRTQQEDSAVYLCASSAGDLLRSAEQYFGPGTRLTVT.

CDR3 region: CASSLDSLGGNEQFF. The DNA of the CDR3 is TGCGCCAGCAGCTTGGATTCGCTAGGGGGAAATGAGCAGTTCTTC. The chain recombines TRBV5-1 with TRBJ2-1, with D tentatively TRBD1 (6 bases). The germline V and J ends were trimmed by 0 bases and 7 bases, with 14 bases remaining between them. Germline-derived CDR1 and CDR2 are SGHRS and YFSETQ. This CDR3 has 15 amino acids.

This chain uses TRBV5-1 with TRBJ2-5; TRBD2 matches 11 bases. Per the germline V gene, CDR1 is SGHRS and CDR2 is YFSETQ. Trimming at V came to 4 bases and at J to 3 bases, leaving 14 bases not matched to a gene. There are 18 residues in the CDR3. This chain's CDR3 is CASSLPTGTSGIKETQYF. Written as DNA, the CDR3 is TGCGCCAGCAGCCTACCAACAGGGACTAGCGGAATTAAAGAGACCCAGTACTTC.

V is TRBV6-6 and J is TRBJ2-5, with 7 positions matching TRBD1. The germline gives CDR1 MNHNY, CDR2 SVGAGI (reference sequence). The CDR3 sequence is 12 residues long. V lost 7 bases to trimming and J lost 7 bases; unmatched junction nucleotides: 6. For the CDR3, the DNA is TGTGCCAGCACCCGAGGGGGCTGGACCCAGTACTTC. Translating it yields CASTRGGWTQYF.

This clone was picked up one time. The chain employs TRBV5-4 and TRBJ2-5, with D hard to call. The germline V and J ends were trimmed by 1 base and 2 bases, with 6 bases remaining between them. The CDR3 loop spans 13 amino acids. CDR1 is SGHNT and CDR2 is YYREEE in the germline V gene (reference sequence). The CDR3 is CASSLITQETQYF. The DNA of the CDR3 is TGTGCCAGCAGCTTGATCACACAAGAGACCCAGTACTTC.

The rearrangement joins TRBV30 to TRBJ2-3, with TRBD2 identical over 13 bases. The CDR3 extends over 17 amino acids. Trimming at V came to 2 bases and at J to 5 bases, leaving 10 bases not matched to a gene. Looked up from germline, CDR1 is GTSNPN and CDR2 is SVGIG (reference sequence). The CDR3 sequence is CAWSPKGTSGIRDTQYF. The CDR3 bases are TGTGCCTGGAGTCCAAAGGGGACTAGCGGGATTAGAGATACGCAGTATTTT.

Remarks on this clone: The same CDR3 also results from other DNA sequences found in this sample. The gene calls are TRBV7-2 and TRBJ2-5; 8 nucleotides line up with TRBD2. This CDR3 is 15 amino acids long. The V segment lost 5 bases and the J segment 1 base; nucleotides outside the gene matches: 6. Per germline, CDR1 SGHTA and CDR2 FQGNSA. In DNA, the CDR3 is TGTGCCAGCAGCCGTACTAGCGGCCCCCAAGAGACCCAGTACTTC. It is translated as CASSRTSGPQETQYF.

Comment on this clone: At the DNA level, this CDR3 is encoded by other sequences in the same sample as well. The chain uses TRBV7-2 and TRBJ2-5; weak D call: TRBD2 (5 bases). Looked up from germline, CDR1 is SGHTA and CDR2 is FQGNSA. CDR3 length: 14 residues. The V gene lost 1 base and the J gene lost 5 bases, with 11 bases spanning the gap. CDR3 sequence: CASSLGRWEETQYF. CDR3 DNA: TGTGCCAGCAGCTTAGGACGATGGGAGGAGACCCAGTACTTC.

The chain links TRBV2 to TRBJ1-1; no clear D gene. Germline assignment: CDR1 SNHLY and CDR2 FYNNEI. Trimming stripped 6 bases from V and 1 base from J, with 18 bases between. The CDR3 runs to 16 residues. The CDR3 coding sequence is TGTGCCAGCAGGAGAGATGCAGCCTGGGAGAACACTGAAGCTTTCTTT. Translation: CASRRDAAWENTEAFF.

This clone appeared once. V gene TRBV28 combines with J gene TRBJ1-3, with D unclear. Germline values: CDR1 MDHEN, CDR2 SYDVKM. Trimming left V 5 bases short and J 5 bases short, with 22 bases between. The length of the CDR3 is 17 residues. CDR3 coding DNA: TGTGCCAGCAGTAGTGCAGGTAGCGCAAGATTTAGAAACACCATATATTTT. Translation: CASSSAGSARFRNTIYF.

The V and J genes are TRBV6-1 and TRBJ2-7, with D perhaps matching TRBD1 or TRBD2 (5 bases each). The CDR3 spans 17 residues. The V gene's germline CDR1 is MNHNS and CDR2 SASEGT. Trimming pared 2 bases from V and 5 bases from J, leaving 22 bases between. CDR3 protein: CASSELGTYVPTDEQYF. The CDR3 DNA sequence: TGTGCCAGCAGTGAACTCGGGACCTACGTCCCTACGGACGAGCAGTACTTC.

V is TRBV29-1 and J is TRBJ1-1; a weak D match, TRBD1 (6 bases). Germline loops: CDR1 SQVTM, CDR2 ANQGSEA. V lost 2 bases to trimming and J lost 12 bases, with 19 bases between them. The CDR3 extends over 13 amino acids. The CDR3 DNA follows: TGCAGCGTTGAAAAGAGTGTCGCAGGGACACCTTTCTTT. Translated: CSVEKSVAGTPFF.

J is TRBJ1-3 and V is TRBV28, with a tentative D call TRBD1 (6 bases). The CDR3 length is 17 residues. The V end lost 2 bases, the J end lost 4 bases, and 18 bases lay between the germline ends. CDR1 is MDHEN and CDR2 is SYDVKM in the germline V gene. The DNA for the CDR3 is TGTGCCAGCAGTTTACCCCTGGGGGGGGCTGTAGGAAACACCATATATTTT. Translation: CASSLPLGGAVGNTIYF.

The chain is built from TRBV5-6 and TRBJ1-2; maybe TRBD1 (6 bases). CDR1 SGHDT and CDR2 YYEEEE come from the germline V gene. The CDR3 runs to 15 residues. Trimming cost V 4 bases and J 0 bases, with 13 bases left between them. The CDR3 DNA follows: TGTGCCAGCAGCCGGTTGACAGGTACTAACTATGGCTACACCTTC. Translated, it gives CASSRLTGTNYGYTF.

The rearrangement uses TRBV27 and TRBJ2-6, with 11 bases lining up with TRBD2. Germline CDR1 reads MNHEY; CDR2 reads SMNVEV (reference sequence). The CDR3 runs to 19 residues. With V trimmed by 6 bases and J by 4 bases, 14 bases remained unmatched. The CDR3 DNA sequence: TGTGCCAGCAGCTTTTCCGGGACTAGCGGCGTGGGAGGGGCCAACGTCCTGACTTTC. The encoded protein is CASSFSGTSGVGGANVLTF.

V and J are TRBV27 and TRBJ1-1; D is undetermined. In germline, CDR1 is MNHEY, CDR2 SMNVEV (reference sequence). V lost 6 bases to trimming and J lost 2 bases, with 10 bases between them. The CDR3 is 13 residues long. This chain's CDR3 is CASRVMTNTEAFF. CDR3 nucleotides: TGTGCCAGCAGAGTCATGACTAACACTGAAGCTTTCTTT.

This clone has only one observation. As DNA, the CDR3 is TGTGCCACCAGCAGAGATCGGTCGGGCAGCGCAGCCTACAATGAGCAGTTCTTC. Its translation: CATSRDRSGSAAYNEQFF. The V gene is TRBV15, the J gene TRBJ2-1, with D unresolved. CDR1 is LNHNV, CDR2 YYDKDF, per germline (reference sequence). V was clipped by 0 bases and J by 2 bases, with 17 bases between them. CDR3 length: 18 residues. Looking up the rest from reference TRBV15 and TRBJ2-1 gives the full variable domain: DAMVIQNPRYQVTQFGKPVTLSCSQTLNHNVMYWYQQKSSQAPKLLFHYYDKDFNNEADTPDNFQSRRPNTSFCFLDIRSPGLGDTAMYLCATSRDRSGSAAYNEQFFGPGTRLTVL.

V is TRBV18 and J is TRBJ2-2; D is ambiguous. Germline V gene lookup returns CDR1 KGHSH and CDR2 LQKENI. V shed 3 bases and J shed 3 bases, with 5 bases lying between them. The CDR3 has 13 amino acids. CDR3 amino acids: CASSPIDTGELFF. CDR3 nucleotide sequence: TGTGCCAGCTCACCGATAGACACCGGGGAGCTGTTTTTT.